This entry is about one TCR beta chain. Its antigen remains unknown. This sample was taken from a study of identical twins. CDR3 length equals 15 residues. The germline V and J ends were trimmed by 4 bases and 6 bases, with 15 bases remaining between them. From germline, CDR1 is SEHNR and CDR2 FQNEAQ (reference sequence). MiXCR, applied by TCRdb to the 5' RACE reads, yields one record per CDR3 protein. The sample lists about 240,000 distinct CDR3 sequences, 7.5% occurring once. Study results and caveats: Fewer insertions were carried by abundant cord blood beta clonotypes, but none was seen in memory repertoires. Sequences that were beta out-of-frame showed weaker excess twin sharing. The conclusions drew on cross-sectional statistical analysis instead of tracking the same donors.

Another study also made use of these data, one on yellow fever vaccine responses in identical twins.

The TCR sequence derives from a woman younger than 35 in good health. The J gene is TRBJ2-2, the V gene TRBV7-9; the D gene could be TRBD1 or TRBD2 (6 bases each). Sequencing was performed on CD8+ T cells sorted from blood. Written as DNA, the CDR3 is TGTGCCAGCAGCTGGCGGGACACGGGTGCCGGGGAGCTGTTTTTT. Its protein is CASSWRDTGAGELFF.